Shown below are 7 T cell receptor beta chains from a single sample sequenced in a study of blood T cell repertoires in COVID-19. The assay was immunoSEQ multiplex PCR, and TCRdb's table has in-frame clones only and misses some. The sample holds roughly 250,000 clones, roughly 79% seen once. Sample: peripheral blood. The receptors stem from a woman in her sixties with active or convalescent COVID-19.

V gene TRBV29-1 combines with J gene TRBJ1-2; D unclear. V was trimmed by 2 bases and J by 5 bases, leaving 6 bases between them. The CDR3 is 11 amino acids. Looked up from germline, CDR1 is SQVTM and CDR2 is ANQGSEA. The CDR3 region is CSVESGYGYTF. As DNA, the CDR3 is TGCAGCGTTGAATCCGGGTATGGCTACACCTTC.

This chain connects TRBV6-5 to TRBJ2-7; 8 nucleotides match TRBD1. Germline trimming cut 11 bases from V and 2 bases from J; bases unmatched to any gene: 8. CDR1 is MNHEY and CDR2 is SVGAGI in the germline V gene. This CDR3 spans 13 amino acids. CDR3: CAVGGRGPYEQYF. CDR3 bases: TGTGCCGTGGGGGGCAGGGGGCCCTACGAGCAGTACTTC.

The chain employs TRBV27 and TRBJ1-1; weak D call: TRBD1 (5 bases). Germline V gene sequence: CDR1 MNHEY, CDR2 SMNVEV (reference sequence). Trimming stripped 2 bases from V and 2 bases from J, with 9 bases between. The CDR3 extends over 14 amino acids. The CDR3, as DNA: TGTGCCAGCAGTTTAGGCAGGGTTAACACTGAAGCTTTCTTT. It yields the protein CASSLGRVNTEAFF.

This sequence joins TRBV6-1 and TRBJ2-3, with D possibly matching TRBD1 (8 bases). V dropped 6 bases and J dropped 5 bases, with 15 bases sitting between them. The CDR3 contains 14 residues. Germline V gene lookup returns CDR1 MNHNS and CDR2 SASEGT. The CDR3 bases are TGTGCCAGCAGCCACAGGGGGGGGCAAGATACGCAGTATTTT. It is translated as CASSHRGGQDTQYF.

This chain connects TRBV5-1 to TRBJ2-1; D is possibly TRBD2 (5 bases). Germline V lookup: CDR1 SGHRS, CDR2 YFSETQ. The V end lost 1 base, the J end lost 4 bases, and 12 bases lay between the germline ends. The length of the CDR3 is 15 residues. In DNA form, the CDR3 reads TGCGCCAGCAGCTTGCTAGCCGATTGGTACAATGAGCAGTTCTTC. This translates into CASSLLADWYNEQFF.

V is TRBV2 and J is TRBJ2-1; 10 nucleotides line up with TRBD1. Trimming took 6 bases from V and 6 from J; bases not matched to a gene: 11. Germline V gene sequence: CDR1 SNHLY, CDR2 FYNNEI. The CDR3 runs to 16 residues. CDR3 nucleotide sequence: TGTGCCAGCAGGTTTGGGGGGACAGGGGTACTCAATGAGCAGTTCTTC. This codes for CASRFGGTGVLNEQFF.

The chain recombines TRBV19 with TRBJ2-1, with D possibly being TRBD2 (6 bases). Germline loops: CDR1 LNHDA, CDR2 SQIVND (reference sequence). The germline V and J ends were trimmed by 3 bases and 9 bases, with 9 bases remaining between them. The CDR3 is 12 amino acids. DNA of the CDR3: TGTGCCAGTAGTATCGGGGGAGGTGAGCAGTTCTTC. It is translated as CASSIGGGEQFF.